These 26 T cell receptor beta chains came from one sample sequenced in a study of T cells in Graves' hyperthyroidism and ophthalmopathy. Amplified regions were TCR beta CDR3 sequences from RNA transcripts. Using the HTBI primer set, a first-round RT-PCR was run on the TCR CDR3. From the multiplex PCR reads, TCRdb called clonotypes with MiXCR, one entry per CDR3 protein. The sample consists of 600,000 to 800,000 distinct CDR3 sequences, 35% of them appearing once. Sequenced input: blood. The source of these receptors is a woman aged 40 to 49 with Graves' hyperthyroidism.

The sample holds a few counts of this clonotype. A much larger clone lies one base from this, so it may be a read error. CDR3 sequence (DNA): TGCAGTGCTAGCCACAGGGGACCCTATGGCTACACCTTC. Its protein is CSASHRGPYGYTF. J is TRBJ1-2 and V is TRBV20-1; 7 nucleotides align to TRBD1. The length of the CDR3 is 13 residues. Looked up from germline, CDR1 is DFQATT and CDR2 is SNEGSKA (reference sequence). V was pared by 3 bases and J by 4 bases, with 5 bases of the junction left unmatched.

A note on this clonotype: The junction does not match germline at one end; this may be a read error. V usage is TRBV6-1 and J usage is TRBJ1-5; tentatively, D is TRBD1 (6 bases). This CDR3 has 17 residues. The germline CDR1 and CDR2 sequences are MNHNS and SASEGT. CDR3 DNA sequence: TGTGCCAACAGTGAAGCAGGGGCAGGGGAGGGCAATCAGCCCCAGCATTTT. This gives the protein CANSEAGAGEGNQPQHF.

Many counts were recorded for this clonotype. In nucleotides, the CDR3 is TGTGCCACCTCACTACCTGGTTCAGGGAGAGACACCATATATTTT. This codes for CATSLPGSGRDTIYF. This chain links TRBV10-3 with TRBJ1-3; D is possibly TRBD1 (5 bases). V lost 10 bases and J 8 bases, leaving 24 bases between the germline ends. CDR1 is ENHRY and CDR2 is SYGVKD in the germline V gene. There are 15 residues in the CDR3.

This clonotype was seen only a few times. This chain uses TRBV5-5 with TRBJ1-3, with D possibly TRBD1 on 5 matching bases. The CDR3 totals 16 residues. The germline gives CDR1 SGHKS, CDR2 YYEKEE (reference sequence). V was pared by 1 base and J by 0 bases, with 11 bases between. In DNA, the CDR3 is TGTGCCAGCAGCTTGAGGGGAGATGGCTCTGGAAACACCATATATTTT. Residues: CASSLRGDGSGNTIYF.

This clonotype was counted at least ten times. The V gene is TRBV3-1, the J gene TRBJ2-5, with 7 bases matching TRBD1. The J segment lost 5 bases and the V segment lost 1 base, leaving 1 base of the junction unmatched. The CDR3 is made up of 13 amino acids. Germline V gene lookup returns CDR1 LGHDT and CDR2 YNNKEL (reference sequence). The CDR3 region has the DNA TGTGCCAGCAGCCAAGCAGGGGGTGAGACCCAGTACTTC. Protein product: CASSQAGGETQYF.

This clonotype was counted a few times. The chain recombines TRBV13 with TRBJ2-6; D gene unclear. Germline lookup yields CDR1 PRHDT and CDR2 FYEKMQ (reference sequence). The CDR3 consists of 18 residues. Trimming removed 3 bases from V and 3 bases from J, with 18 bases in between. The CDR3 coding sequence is TGTGCCAGCAGCTTCCGTCGATCTGTCCCGGGTGGGGCCAACGTCCTGACTTTC. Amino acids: CASSFRRSVPGGANVLTF. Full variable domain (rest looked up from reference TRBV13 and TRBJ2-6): AAGVIQSPRHLIKEKRETATLKCYPIPRHDTVYWYQQGPGQDPQFLISFYEKMQSDKGSIPDRFSAQQFSDYHSELNMSSLELGDSALYFCASSFRRSVPGGANVLTFGAGSRLTVL.

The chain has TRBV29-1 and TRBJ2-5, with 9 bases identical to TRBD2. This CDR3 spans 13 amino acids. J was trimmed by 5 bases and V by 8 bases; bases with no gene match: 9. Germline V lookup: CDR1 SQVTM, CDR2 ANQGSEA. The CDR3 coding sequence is TGCAGCTTACTAGCGGGCCCGATGGAGACCCAGTACTTC. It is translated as CSLLAGPMETQYF.

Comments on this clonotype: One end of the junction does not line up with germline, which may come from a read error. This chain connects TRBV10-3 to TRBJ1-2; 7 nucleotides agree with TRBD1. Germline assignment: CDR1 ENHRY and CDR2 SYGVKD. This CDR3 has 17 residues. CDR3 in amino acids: CASSARDSLVLIYGYTF. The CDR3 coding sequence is TGTGCCAGCAGTGCCCGGGACAGCCTCGTACTGATCTATGGCTACACCTTC.

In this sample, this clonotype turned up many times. As DNA, the CDR3 is TGTGCCAGCAGCAGCCACGAGCAGTACTTC. Its translation is CASSSHEQYF. The chain combines TRBV9 with TRBJ2-7; no definite D call. With 4 bases removed from V and 5 bases from J, the gap between germline ends came to 4 bases. Germline loops: CDR1 SGDLS, CDR2 YYNGEE. There are 10 residues in the CDR3. The full variable domain, rest sourced from reference TRBV9 and TRBJ2-7, is DSGVTQTPKHLITATGQRVTLRCSPRSGDLSVYWYQQSLDQGLQFLIQYYNGEERAKGNILERFSAQQFPDLHSELNLSSLELGDSALYFCASSSHEQYFGPGTRLTVT.

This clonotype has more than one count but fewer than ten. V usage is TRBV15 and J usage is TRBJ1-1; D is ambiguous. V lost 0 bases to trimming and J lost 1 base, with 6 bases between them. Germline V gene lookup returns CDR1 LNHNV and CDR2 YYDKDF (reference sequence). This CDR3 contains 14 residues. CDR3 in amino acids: CATSRDVGNTEAFF. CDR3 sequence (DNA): TGTGCCACCAGCAGAGACGTGGGGAACACTGAAGCTTTCTTT.

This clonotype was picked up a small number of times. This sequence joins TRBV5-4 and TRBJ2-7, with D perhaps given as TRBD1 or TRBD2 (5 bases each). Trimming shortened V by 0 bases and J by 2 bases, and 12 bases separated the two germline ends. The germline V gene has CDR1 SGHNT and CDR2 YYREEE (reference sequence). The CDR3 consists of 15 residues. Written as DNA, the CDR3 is TGTGCCAGCAGCTTGGTTGTCGGGACCACCTACGAGCAGTACTTC. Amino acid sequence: CASSLVVGTTYEQYF.

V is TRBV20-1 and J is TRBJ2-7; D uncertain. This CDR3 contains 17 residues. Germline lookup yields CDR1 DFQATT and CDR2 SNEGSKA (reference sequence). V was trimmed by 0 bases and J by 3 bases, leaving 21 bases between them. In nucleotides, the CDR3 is TGCAGTGCTAGAGATGATCTAAGGCAGGAAAGGGTCTACGAGCAGTACTTC. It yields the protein CSARDDLRQERVYEQYF.

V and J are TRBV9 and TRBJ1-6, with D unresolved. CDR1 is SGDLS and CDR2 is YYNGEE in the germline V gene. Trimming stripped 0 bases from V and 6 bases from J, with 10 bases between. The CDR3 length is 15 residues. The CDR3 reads CASSVDPDTNSPLHF. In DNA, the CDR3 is TGTGCCAGCAGCGTAGATCCGGATACTAATTCACCCCTCCACTTT.

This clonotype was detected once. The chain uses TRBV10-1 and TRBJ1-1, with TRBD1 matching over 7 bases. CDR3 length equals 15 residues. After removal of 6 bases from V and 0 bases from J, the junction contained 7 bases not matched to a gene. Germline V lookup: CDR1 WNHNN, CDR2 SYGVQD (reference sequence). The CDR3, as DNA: TGCGCCAGCAGCCCAGGGGACAGCATGAACACTGAAGCTTTCTTT. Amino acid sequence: CASSPGDSMNTEAFF.

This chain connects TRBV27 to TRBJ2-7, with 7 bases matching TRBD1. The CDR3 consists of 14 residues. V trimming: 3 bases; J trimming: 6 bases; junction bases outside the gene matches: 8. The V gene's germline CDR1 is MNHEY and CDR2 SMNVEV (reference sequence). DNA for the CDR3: TGTGCCAGCAGTTTCATAGGGGGCTCAGGCGAGCAGTACTTC. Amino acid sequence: CASSFIGGSGEQYF.

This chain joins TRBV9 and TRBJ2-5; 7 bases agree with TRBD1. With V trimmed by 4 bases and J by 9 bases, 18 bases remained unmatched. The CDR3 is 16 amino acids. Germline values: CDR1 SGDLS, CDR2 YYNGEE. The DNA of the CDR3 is TGTGCCAGCAGCCCCGAACCGAGACAGGGACGAGGGGCCCAGTACTTC. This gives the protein CASSPEPRQGRGAQYF.

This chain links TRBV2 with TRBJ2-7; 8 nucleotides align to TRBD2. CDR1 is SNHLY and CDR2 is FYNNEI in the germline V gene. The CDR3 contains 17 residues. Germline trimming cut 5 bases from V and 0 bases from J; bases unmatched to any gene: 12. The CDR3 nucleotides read TGTGCCAGCAGTCCCCCCGGGGGGGAGTATGGCTCCTACGAGCAGTACTTC. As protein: CASSPPGGEYGSYEQYF.

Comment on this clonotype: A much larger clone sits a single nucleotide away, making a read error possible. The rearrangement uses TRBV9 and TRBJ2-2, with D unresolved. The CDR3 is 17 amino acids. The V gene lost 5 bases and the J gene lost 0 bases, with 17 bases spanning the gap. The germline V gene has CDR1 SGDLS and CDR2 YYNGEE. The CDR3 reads CASRRWRSDPNTGELFF. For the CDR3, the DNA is TGTGCCAGCAGGCGGTGGCGGTCGGACCCGAACACCGGGGAGCTGTTTTTT.

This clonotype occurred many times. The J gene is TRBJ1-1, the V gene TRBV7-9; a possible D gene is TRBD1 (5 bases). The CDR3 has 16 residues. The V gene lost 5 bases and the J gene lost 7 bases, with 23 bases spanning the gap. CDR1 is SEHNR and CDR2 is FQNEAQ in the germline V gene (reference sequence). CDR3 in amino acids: CASSPSPWDGGLEAFF. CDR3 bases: TGTGCCAGCAGCCCCAGCCCGTGGGACGGGGGACTTGAAGCTTTCTTT.

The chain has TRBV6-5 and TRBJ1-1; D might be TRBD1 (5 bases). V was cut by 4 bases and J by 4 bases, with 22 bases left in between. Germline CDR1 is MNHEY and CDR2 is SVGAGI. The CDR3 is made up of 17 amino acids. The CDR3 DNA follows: TGTGCCAGCAGTTGGGGGACTAAGGGGAGCTTGAGCACTGAAGCTTTCTTT. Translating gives CASSWGTKGSLSTEAFF.

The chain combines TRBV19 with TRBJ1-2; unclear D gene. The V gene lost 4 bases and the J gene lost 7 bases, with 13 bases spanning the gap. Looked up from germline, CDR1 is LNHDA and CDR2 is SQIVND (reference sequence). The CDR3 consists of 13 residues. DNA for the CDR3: TGTGCCAGTAGTAGGGTAGAAATTTCTGGCTACACCTTC. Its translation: CASSRVEISGYTF.

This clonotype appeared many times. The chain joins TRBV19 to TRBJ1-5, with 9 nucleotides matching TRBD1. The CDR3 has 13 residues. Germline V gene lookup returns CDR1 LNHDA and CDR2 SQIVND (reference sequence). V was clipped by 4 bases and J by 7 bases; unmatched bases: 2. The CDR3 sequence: CASSTDRGQPQHF. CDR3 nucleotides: TGTGCCAGTAGTACGGACAGGGGACAGCCCCAGCATTTT.

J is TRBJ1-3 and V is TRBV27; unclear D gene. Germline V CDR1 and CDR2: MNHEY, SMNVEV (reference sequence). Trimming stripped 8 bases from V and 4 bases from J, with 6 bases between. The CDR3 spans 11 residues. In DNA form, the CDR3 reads TGTGCCAGCGCTGGGGGAAACACCATATATTTT. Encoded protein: CASAGGNTIYF.

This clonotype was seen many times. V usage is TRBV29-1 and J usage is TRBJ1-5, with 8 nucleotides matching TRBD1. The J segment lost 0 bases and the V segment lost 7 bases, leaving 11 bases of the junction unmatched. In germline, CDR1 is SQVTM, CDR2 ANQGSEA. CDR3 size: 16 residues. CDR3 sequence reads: CSARTGSSLSNQPQHF. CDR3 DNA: TGCAGCGCGAGGACAGGGAGTTCCCTTAGCAATCAGCCCCAGCATTTT.

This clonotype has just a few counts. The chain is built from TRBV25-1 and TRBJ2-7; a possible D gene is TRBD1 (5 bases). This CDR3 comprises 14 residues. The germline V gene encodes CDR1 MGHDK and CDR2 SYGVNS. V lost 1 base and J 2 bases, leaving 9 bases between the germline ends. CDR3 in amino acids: CASSELGRAYEQYF. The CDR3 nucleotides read TGTGCCAGCAGTGAATTAGGCAGGGCCTACGAGCAGTACTTC.

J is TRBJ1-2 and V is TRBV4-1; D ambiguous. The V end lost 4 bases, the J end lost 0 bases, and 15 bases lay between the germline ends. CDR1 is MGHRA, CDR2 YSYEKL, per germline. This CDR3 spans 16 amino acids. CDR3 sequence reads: CASSRIQTLANYGYTF. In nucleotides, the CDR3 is TGCGCCAGCAGCCGTATACAGACCTTAGCTAACTATGGCTACACCTTC.